The source of this T cell receptor beta chain is a study of T-cell reconstitution after alpha-beta-depleted transplantation in children. TCRbeta library preparation incorporated unique molecular identifiers. Using its own MiXCR run on the PCR reads, TCRdb lists one record per CDR3 protein. The table shows 350,000 to 450,000 distinct CDR3 sequences, with 13% occurring only once. Material: PBMCs, obtained from the stem cell graft. The clonotype originates from a human donor who donated a stem cell graft to a child with Fanconi anemia.

CDR3 in amino acids: CASSLTRTGEAFF. DNA of the CDR3: TGTGCCAGCAGCTTAACCCGGACGGGAGAAGCTTTCTTT. The chain employs TRBV7-3 and TRBJ1-1; no clear D. The V gene's germline CDR1 is SGHTA and CDR2 FQGTGA. The V end was cut by 0 bases, the J end by 8 bases, with 10 bases between. The CDR3 is 13 amino acids.